The 17 T cell receptor beta chains below all came from one sample that was sequenced in a study of beta chain features in type 1 diabetes. For these receptors, no antigen is known. Isolated RNA was reverse transcribed in full, so expressed TCRB transcripts were sequenced. Data came from immunoSEQ multiplex PCR; TCRdb stores just in-frame clones and leaves some out. This table has 150,000 to 200,000 clones, approximately 8% appearing once. Findings and caveats of the study: Shorter TCRB CDR3s, moderately but significantly so, were found in Type 1 diabetes patients in all four CD4+ subsets.

Sequenced sample: central memory CD4+ T cells from blood. Receptors originate from a woman between 35 and 50 years old with type 1 diabetes.

The CDR3 nucleotides read TGTGCCAGCAGCTTAAACTCAGGGGTCTCCTACAATGAGCAGTTCTTC. Its protein is CASSLNSGVSYNEQFF. V usage is TRBV7-2 and J usage is TRBJ2-1; TRBD1 is a possible D gene (6 bases). Deletions cut 2 bases from V and 0 bases from J, with 11 bases between. The CDR3 totals 16 residues. CDR1 is SGHTA, CDR2 FQGNSA, per germline.

This clone was detected a few times. V and J are TRBV25-1 and TRBJ2-1, with TRBD2 matching 7 bases. Germline values: CDR1 MGHDK, CDR2 SYGVNS. V was clipped by 6 bases and J by 3 bases; unmatched bases: 11. The CDR3 loop spans 16 amino acids. The CDR3 DNA reads as TGTGCCAGCAGCGCCCGGGCTAGCGGATACTACAATGAGCAGTTCTTC. Its translation: CASSARASGYYNEQFF.

This clone has just a few counts. V usage is TRBV5-1 and J usage is TRBJ2-1; tentative D call: TRBD2 (6 bases). Trimming removed 0 bases from V and 7 bases from J, with 14 bases in between. The CDR3 covers 15 residues. Germline CDR1 is SGHRS and CDR2 is YFSETQ. CDR3 in DNA: TGCGCCAGCAGCTTGGCAGGAGCGGAGGGTAATGAGCAGTTCTTC. It translates to CASSLAGAEGNEQFF. The variable domain in full, completed from reference TRBV5-1 and TRBJ2-1, reads KAGVTQTPRYLIKTRGQQVTLSCSPISGHRSVSWYQQTPGQGLQFLFEYFSETQRNKGNFPGRFSGRQFSNSRSEMNVSTLELGDSALYLCASSLAGAEGNEQFFGPGTRLTVL.

This chain joins TRBV7-3 and TRBJ1-3, with 10 bases that match TRBD1. Germline CDR1 SGHTA, CDR2 FQGTGA. Trimming at V came to 4 bases and at J to 7 bases, leaving 1 base not matched to a gene. CDR3 length equals 13 residues. The CDR3 bases are TGTGCCAGCAGCTCGGGACAGGGGAACACCATATATTTT. Residues: CASSSGQGNTIYF.

The chain uses TRBV6-5 and TRBJ1-6, with D perhaps matching TRBD1 (5 bases). V lost 6 bases, J lost 6 bases, and 9 bases lay in between. CDR1 and CDR2 from the germline V gene are MNHEY and SVGAGI. The CDR3 is 13 amino acids. The CDR3 region is CASSPQGNSPLHF. The CDR3 DNA is TGTGCCAGCAGCCCTCAGGGTAATTCACCCCTCCACTTT.

The chain recombines TRBV7-9 with TRBJ2-7; 7 bases are a match to TRBD1. The CDR3 is 13 amino acids. J was trimmed by 5 bases and V by 5 bases; bases with no gene match: 6. Germline lookup yields CDR1 SEHNR and CDR2 FQNEAQ (reference sequence). The CDR3 here is CASSTEQGHEQYF. In nucleotides, the CDR3 is TGTGCCAGCAGCACAGAACAGGGGCACGAGCAGTACTTC. Filled out from reference TRBV7-9 and TRBJ2-7, the complete variable domain reads DTGVSQNPRHKITKRGQNVTFRCDPISEHNRLYWYRQTLGQGPEFLTYFQNEAQLEKSRLLSDRFSAERPKGSFSTLEIQRTEQGDSAMYLCASSTEQGHEQYFGPGTRLTVT.

This clone was found a few times. The chain links TRBV7-2 to TRBJ1-1; tentatively, D is TRBD1 (5 bases). The CDR3 is 12 residues long. The germline gives CDR1 SGHTA, CDR2 FQGNSA. V was shortened by 6 bases and J by 4 bases, with 9 bases between the two germline ends. The CDR3 sequence is CASRRGFTEAFF. In nucleotides, the CDR3 is TGTGCCAGCAGAAGGGGTTTCACTGAAGCTTTCTTT.

The chain recombines TRBV29-1 with TRBJ1-6; D perhaps matches TRBD1 (6 bases). The CDR3 spans 12 residues. The ends were cut back, 5 bases at V and 7 bases at J, with 9 bases in the middle. Germline V gene lookup returns CDR1 SQVTM and CDR2 ANQGSEA. CDR3 bases: TGCAGCGTTAGGGACACAAATTCACCCCTCCACTTT. Translated, it gives CSVRDTNSPLHF.

The CDR3 here is CASSLGQGSQPQHF. CDR3 nucleotides: TGTGCCAGCAGCTTAGGTCAGGGGAGTCAGCCCCAGCATTTT. The genes are TRBV7-9 and TRBJ1-5; perhaps TRBD1 as D (6 bases). The CDR3 has 14 residues. V lost 1 base, J lost 6 bases, and 10 bases lay in between. CDR1 is SEHNR, CDR2 FQNEAQ, per germline (reference sequence).

This clone was found a few times. This sequence joins TRBV10-3 and TRBJ2-1, with TRBD2 matching 10 bases. There are 13 residues in the CDR3. CDR1 ENHRY and CDR2 SYGVKD come from the germline V gene. V lost 7 bases and J lost 6; bases outside the gene matches: 3. The CDR3 loop reads CAIKVAGGNEQFF. CDR3 nucleotide sequence: TGTGCCATCAAGGTAGCGGGGGGCAATGAGCAGTTCTTC.

The V call is TRBV18, the J call TRBJ2-7; 8 bases are shared with TRBD1. This CDR3 has 13 residues. Germline V gene sequence: CDR1 KGHSH, CDR2 LQKENI. V lost 4 bases to trimming and J lost 3 bases; unmatched junction nucleotides: 2. The CDR3 DNA reads as TGTGCCAGCTCACAGGGACAGGACTACGAGCAGTACTTC. Protein: CASSQGQDYEQYF.

The gene calls are TRBV30 and TRBJ2-7; D remains ambiguous. CDR1 is GTSNPN and CDR2 is SVGIG in the germline V gene (reference sequence). The CDR3 is 12 residues long. V was shortened by 3 bases and J by 3 bases, with 9 bases between the two germline ends. The CDR3 DNA is TGTGCCTGGAGCCTGACTGGCTACGAGCAGTACTTC. Residues: CAWSLTGYEQYF.

Only a few counts were recorded for this clone. The chain joins TRBV30 to TRBJ2-1, with D unresolved. Germline CDR1 reads GTSNPN; CDR2 reads SVGIG (reference sequence). V was trimmed by 2 bases and J by 0 bases, leaving 5 bases between them. The CDR3 extends over 13 amino acids. This CDR3 reads CAWSLSSYNEQFF. DNA for the CDR3: TGTGCCTGGAGTCTGAGCTCCTACAATGAGCAGTTCTTC.

The chain has TRBV7-2 and TRBJ2-7; TRBD2 matches 11 bases. V lost 3 bases and J lost 3; bases outside the gene matches: 4. From germline, CDR1 is SGHTA and CDR2 FQGNSA. The CDR3 has 15 amino acids. The CDR3 region is CASSFTSGRDYEQYF. The CDR3 nucleotides are TGTGCCAGCAGCTTCACTAGCGGGAGAGACTACGAGCAGTACTTC.

This clone has just a few counts. The V call is TRBV7-2, the J call TRBJ2-4; D is ambiguous. Germline CDR1 and CDR2: SGHTA and FQGNSA. The ends were cut back, 0 bases at V and 0 bases at J, with 9 bases in the middle. This CDR3 region has 16 residues. CDR3 bases: TGTGCCAGCAGCTTAGCTCAATCCATAGCCAAAAACATTCAGTACTTC. Translation: CASSLAQSIAKNIQYF.

V usage is TRBV7-2 and J usage is TRBJ2-3, with a weak D call TRBD2 (6 bases). Germline V lookup: CDR1 SGHTA, CDR2 FQGNSA. Deletions cut 6 bases from V and 2 bases from J, with 9 bases between. The CDR3 totals 13 residues. CDR3 in amino acids: CASRREPTDTQYF. As DNA, the CDR3 is TGTGCCAGCAGGCGGGAACCCACAGATACGCAGTATTTT.

J is TRBJ1-1 and V is TRBV18, with D possibly matching TRBD1 (6 bases). Per germline, CDR1 KGHSH and CDR2 LQKENI. The CDR3 is 16 residues long. V lost 3 bases to trimming and J lost 2 bases, with 16 bases between them. CDR3 residues: CASSPSLDRINTEAFF. The CDR3 nucleotides are TGTGCCAGCTCACCCTCGCTTGACAGGATCAACACTGAAGCTTTCTTT.